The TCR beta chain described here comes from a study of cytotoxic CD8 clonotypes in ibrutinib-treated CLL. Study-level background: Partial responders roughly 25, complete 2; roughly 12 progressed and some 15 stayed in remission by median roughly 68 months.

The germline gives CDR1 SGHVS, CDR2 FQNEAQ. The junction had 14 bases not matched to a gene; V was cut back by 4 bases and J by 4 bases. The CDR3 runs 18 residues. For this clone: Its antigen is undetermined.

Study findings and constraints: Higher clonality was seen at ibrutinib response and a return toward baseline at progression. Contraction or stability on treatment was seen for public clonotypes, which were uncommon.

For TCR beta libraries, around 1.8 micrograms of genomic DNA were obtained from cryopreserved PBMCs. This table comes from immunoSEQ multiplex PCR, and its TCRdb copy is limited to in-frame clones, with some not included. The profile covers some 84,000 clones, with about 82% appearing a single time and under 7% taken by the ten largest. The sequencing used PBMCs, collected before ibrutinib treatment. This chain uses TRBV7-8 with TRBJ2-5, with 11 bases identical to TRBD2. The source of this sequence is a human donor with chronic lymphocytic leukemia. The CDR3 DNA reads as TGTGCCAGCAGCTCCAGGGGTTTTACTAGCGGGAGTGGAGAGACCCAGTACTTC. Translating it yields CASSSRGFTSGSGETQYF.